One sample yielded the 8 T cell receptor beta chains listed below, sequenced in a study of blood T cell repertoires in COVID-19. Generated by immunoSEQ multiplex PCR, the TCRdb table keeps only in-frame clones and is missing some. This sample carries tens of thousands of clones, approximately 89% of them seen once, and the ten largest clones take around 1.9%. The specimen sequenced was peripheral blood. All receptors derive from a woman in her sixties with acute or convalescent COVID-19.

The V gene is TRBV7-7, the J gene TRBJ2-2; no reliable D call. Deletions cut 2 bases from V and 0 bases from J, with 10 bases between. Germline CDR1 and CDR2: SSHAT and FNYEAQ (reference sequence). The CDR3 covers 16 residues. DNA for the CDR3: TGTGCCAGCAGCTTACAGGCTTACCCGAACACCGGGGAGCTGTTTTTT. Its protein is CASSLQAYPNTGELFF.

The chain uses TRBV30 and TRBJ1-2, with D uncertain. This CDR3 has 13 amino acids. Per the germline V gene, CDR1 is GTSNPN and CDR2 is SVGIG (reference sequence). The ends were cut back, 4 bases at V and 2 bases at J, with 11 bases in the middle. CDR3 sequence reads: CAWNRWENYGYTF. The CDR3 DNA is TGTGCCTGGAATCGCTGGGAGAACTATGGCTACACCTTC.

The chain couples TRBV7-2 to TRBJ2-7; 9 nucleotides align to TRBD2. Trimming at V came to 1 base and at J to 4 bases, leaving 5 bases not matched to a gene. Germline CDR1 is SGHTA and CDR2 is FQGNSA. This CDR3 comprises 15 residues. The chain's CDR3 is CASSLGSGGPYEQYF. The CDR3 DNA reads TGTGCCAGCAGCTTAGGAAGCGGGGGGCCTTACGAGCAGTACTTC.

The chain employs TRBV12-3 or TRBV12-4 and TRBJ1-2, with D hard to call. The CDR3 runs 13 residues. V was shortened by 3 bases and J by 8 bases, with 13 bases between the two germline ends. The CDR3 bases are TGTGCCAGCAGTTTTATGGCCCCGGGGGGCTACACCTTC. Protein sequence: CASSFMAPGGYTF.

This clone appeared a single time. This sequence joins TRBV12-3 or TRBV12-4 and TRBJ2-2; D uncertain. V lost 2 bases to trimming and J lost 7 bases, with 5 bases between them. The CDR3 runs 12 residues. Here the CDR3 reads CASSLRVGELFF. The CDR3 DNA follows: TGTGCCAGCAGTTTACGGGTCGGGGAGCTGTTTTTT.

The chain joins TRBV11-2 to TRBJ2-2, with 11 bases fitting TRBD2. V shed 1 base, J shed 6 bases, and the junction held 1 base outside the gene matches. CDR1 is SGHAT, CDR2 FQNNGV, per germline. The CDR3 loop spans 15 amino acids. This chain's CDR3 is CASSLALAGAGELFF. CDR3 DNA sequence: TGTGCCAGCAGCTTAGCACTAGCGGGGGCCGGGGAGCTGTTTTTT.

The chain combines TRBV28 with TRBJ1-4; TRBD1 might be the D (6 bases). CDR1 and CDR2 from the germline V gene are MDHEN and SYDVKM. The CDR3 is 14 amino acids. Trimming removed 5 bases from V and 8 bases from J, with 15 bases in between. The CDR3 reads CASSPSQGPEKLFF. The CDR3 DNA is TGTGCCAGCAGTCCTTCTCAGGGGCCGGAAAAACTGTTTTTT.

V gene TRBV7-9 combines with J gene TRBJ2-6; D unresolved. Trimming stripped 1 base from V and 0 bases from J, with 4 bases between. The germline V gene encodes CDR1 SEHNR and CDR2 FQNEAQ (reference sequence). This CDR3 contains 15 residues. CDR3: CASSLVHSGANVLTF. CDR3 nucleotides: TGTGCCAGCAGCTTAGTCCACTCTGGGGCCAACGTCCTGACTTTC.